Reported below is one T cell receptor (beta chain). Its antigen is as yet unknown. The CDR3 runs to 13 residues. The germline V gene encodes CDR1 SGHTA and CDR2 FQGTGA. These data originate in a study of cytomegalovirus exposure and HLA in healthy donors. In the study overall: Genotyping showed roughly 83% of roughly 390 donors falling in the Caucasian-associated ancestry cluster.

Findings and caveats of the study: Most TCR sequences proved rare, with some public TCRs found in many donors. The classifier reportedly diagnosed cytomegalovirus status with high specificity and sensitivity.

In the PCR, 60 Vbeta and 13 Jbeta primers were used. Here immunoSEQ multiplex PCR was the method, and the copy in TCRdb shows in-frame clones only, minus some. The table shows around 150,000 clones, with 78% occurring only once. The sample was PBMCs. The clonotype was recovered from a male donor in good health and CMV-seronegative. This rearrangement joins TRBV7-3 to TRBJ2-2, with a weak D call TRBD2 (6 bases). CDR3 in amino acids: CATQRETTGELFF. In nucleotides, the CDR3 is TGTGCTACTCAACGGGAGACCACCGGGGAGCTGTTTTTT.